The 32 T cell receptor beta chains below all came from one sample that was sequenced in a study of T cell clonality in common variable immunodeficiency. Generated by immunoSEQ multiplex PCR, the TCRdb table keeps only in-frame clones and is missing some. This sample shows tens of thousands of clones and no singletons; 3% to 3.5% rests with the ten largest. Specimen: peripheral blood mononuclear cells. All receptors derive from a person between 18 and 70 years old in good health.

There are many counts of this clone. The read ends 3 residues before the CDR3 terminus; that terminus is restored from the germline J gene. The gene calls are TRBV12-5 and TRBJ2-2; 10 bases agree with TRBD2. Germline values: CDR1 LGHNT, CDR2 FRNRAP. With 1 base clipped from V and 2 bases from J, the junction kept 7 bases outside the gene matches. The CDR3 has 18 amino acids. The CDR3 spells CASGLDPPSGRNTGELFF. CDR3 DNA, as far as it was read: TGTGCTAGTGGTTTGGACCCCCCTAGCGGGAGAAACACCGGGGAG.

This clone showed up many times. Sequencing ends 3 residues short of the CDR3 end; the germline J gene provides the rest. The chain links TRBV5-1 to TRBJ1-1; D might be TRBD1 (5 bases). Germline CDR1 and CDR2: SGHRS and YFSETQ. The CDR3 length is 14 residues. Trimming stripped 4 bases from V and 3 bases from J, with 13 bases between. CDR3 sequence reads: CASSPEGVDTEAFF. The sequenced CDR3 bases are TGCGCCAGCAGCCCGGAAGGGGTCGACACTGAA.

This clone has at least ten counts. The CDR3 DNA, read in part, is TGTGCCTGGAGTATACCCGGGACAGCGGCCTACGAG. This translates into CAWSIPGTAAYE. From start to end, the CDR3 is CAWSIPGTAAYEQYF. The chain has TRBV30 and TRBJ2-7, with 7 bases fitting TRBD1. The read stops 3 residues short of the end of the CDR3; the missing end is completed from the germline J gene. This CDR3 has 15 residues. The V gene's germline CDR1 is GTSNPN and CDR2 SVGIG (reference sequence). V lost 2 bases, J lost 2 bases, and 9 bases stayed unmatched. The full variable domain, with the rest looked up from reference TRBV30 and TRBJ2-7, is SQTIHQWPATLVQPVGSPLSLECTVEGTSNPNLYWYRQAAGRGLQLLFYSVGIGQISSEVPQNLSASRPQDRQFILSSKKLLLSDSGFYLCAWSIPGTAAYEQYFGPGTRLTVT.

To note about this clone: Sequence at one end of the junction differs from germline and may be a read error. Coverage ceases 3 residues before the CDR3 finishes, and the germline J gene fills in the end. Other DNA sequences in the same sample also yield this CDR3. V gene TRBV6-2 or TRBV6-3 combines with J gene TRBJ1-3; tentatively, D is TRBD1 (6 bases). Germline V gene sequence: CDR1 MNHEY, CDR2 SVGEGT. The CDR3 consists of 15 residues. CDR3 loop: CASGAGGRSGNTIYF. The sequenced part of the CDR3 DNA is TGTGCCAGCGGAGCGGGGGGGCGATCTGGAAACACA.

This clone was counted ten times or more. The read comes to an end 3 residues before the CDR3 does, leaving the germline J gene to fill in the end. The chain uses TRBV20-1 and TRBJ1-6, with D maybe TRBD1 (5 bases). The CDR3 is made up of 13 amino acids. The V end was cut by 0 bases, the J end by 6 bases, with 6 bases between. Germline CDR1 and CDR2: DFQATT and SNEGSKA (reference sequence). Here the CDR3 reads CSARDRVNSPLHF. CDR3 DNA, as far as it was read: TGCAGTGCTAGAGACAGGGTTAATTCACCC.

In its sample, this clone was seen many times. The CDR3 goes on 3 residues after the read ends, and that part is filled in from the germline J gene. The rearrangement links TRBV5-4 to TRBJ2-7; TRBD1 aligns across 10 bases. V shed 2 bases and J 3 bases; nucleotides not matched to a gene: 5. The length of the CDR3 is 15 residues. Per the germline V gene, CDR1 is SGHNT and CDR2 is YYREEE (reference sequence). CDR3 residues: CASSLRTGGNYEQYF. CDR3 bases read: TGTGCCAGCAGCTTACGGACAGGGGGGAACTACGAG.

With regard to this clone: The read terminates 3 residues ahead of where the CDR3 ends, so the germline J gene completes it. The chain links TRBV20-1 to TRBJ2-3; a weak D match, TRBD2 (5 bases). The CDR3 spans 12 residues. Germline lookup yields CDR1 DFQATT and CDR2 SNEGSKA (reference sequence). CDR3 protein: CSAQLARQAQYF. CDR3 DNA (partial): TGCAGTGCCCAGCTAGCAAGGCAAGCG.

In its sample, this clone was seen many times. The read is 3 residues too short to cover the CDR3 end, so that end is filled in from the germline J gene. The chain uses TRBV18 and TRBJ2-5; D call uncertain. V lost 6 bases and J lost 0, with 8 bases in between. The CDR3 consists of 13 residues. CDR1 and CDR2 from the germline V gene are KGHSH and LQKENI. The CDR3 bases that were read are TGTGCCAGCTCCCTGAACAACCAAGAGACC. This encodes CASSLNNQET. The complete CDR3 reads CASSLNNQETQYF.

This clone was recorded at least ten times. CDR3 region: CASSPGLARTNTGELFF. Incomplete CDR3 DNA: TGCGCCAGCAGCCCTGGACTAGCGCGTACGAACACCGGGGAG. The chain recombines TRBV5-1 with TRBJ2-2, with TRBD2 identical over 9 bases. The CDR3 extends 3 residues past the end of the read, so its final part is completed from the germline J gene. This CDR3 is 17 amino acids long. Trimming cost V 4 bases and J 0 bases; bases outside gene matches: 7. Germline CDR1 is SGHRS and CDR2 is YFSETQ.

This clone showed up just a few times. The sequence runs out 3 residues before the end of the CDR3; the remainder is reconstructed from the germline J gene. The genes are TRBV7-6 and TRBJ2-3; D tentatively reads TRBD1 or TRBD2 (5 bases each). Looked up from germline, CDR1 is SGHVS and CDR2 is FNYEAQ. The length of the CDR3 is 13 residues. The CDR3 is CASSFSGWETQYF. CDR3 DNA (partial): TGTGCCAGCAGCTTTTCAGGGTGGGAGACG.

Worth noting for this clone: The read ends 3 residues shy of where the CDR3 ends; the end is completed using the germline J gene. The V and J genes are TRBV5-8 and TRBJ2-7; 8 bases match TRBD2. The CDR3 totals 15 residues. With 1 base clipped from V and 2 bases from J, the junction kept 5 bases outside the gene matches. Germline V lookup: CDR1 SGHTS, CDR2 YDEGEE. The covered CDR3 bases are TGTGCCAGCAGCTTGACTAGCGGAGTCACCTACGAG. This encodes CASSLTSGVTYE. The full CDR3 is CASSLTSGVTYEQYF.

Details on this clone: The CDR3 end is not reached by the read, which stops 3 residues before it; the germline J gene fills it in. This chain joins TRBV5-1 and TRBJ2-3; D not resolved. CDR1 and CDR2 from the germline V gene are SGHRS and YFSETQ. CDR3 length equals 12 residues. Partial CDR3 DNA: TGCGCCAGCAGCTTGAGTCAGGAGACG. It encodes CASSLSQET. From start to end, the CDR3 is CASSLSQETQYF.

In this sample, this clone turned up many times. The sequenced part of the CDR3 DNA is TGTGCCAGCAGCTCAGGGGGAATGTACAATGAG. Encoded protein: CASSSGGMYNE. From start to end, the CDR3 is CASSSGGMYNEQFF. The chain has TRBV5-6 and TRBJ2-1; 7 bases match TRBD1. Read coverage stops 3 residues before the CDR3 terminus; the germline J gene supplies the remainder. CDR3 length: 14 amino acids. Unmatched junction bases numbered 4, after V lost 3 bases and J lost 4 bases. Looked up from germline, CDR1 is SGHDT and CDR2 is YYEEEE.

The sequenced CDR3 bases are TGTGCCAGCAGCCCAGGGGGACATACG. The encoded protein is CASSPGGHT. The entire CDR3 sequence reads CASSPGGHTQYF. The V gene is TRBV11-1, the J gene TRBJ2-3; 7 nucleotides agree with TRBD1. Read sequence stops 3 residues before the CDR3 end, and the germline J gene provides the missing end. From germline, CDR1 is SGHAT and CDR2 FQDESV (reference sequence). This CDR3 is 12 amino acids long. V was pared by 5 bases and J by 7 bases, with 3 bases of the junction left unmatched.

Many counts were recorded for this clone. The CDR3 end lies 3 residues beyond the end of the read and is filled in from the germline J gene. The rearrangement uses TRBV5-6 and TRBJ2-3; TRBD1 matches at 7 bases. The V segment lost 2 bases and the J segment 4 bases; nucleotides outside the gene matches: 4. Per germline, CDR1 SGHDT and CDR2 YYEEEE. This CDR3 is 14 amino acids long. Incomplete CDR3 DNA: TGTGCCAGCAGCTTTGGACAGGACTCAGATACG. Amino acids: CASSFGQDSDT. In full, the CDR3 is CASSFGQDSDTQYF.

With respect to this clone: Read coverage stops 3 residues before the CDR3 terminus; the germline J gene supplies the remainder. The chain joins TRBV5-1 to TRBJ2-5, with a tentative D call TRBD1 (6 bases). Trimming shortened V by 1 base and J by 5 bases, and 18 bases separated the two germline ends. The CDR3 spans 16 residues. Germline V gene sequence: CDR1 SGHRS, CDR2 YFSETQ. CDR3 residues: CASSLNSAGEGETQYF. The CDR3 DNA, read in part, is TGCGCCAGCAGCTTGAATTCGGCAGGGGAAGGGGAGACC.

This clone was seen at least ten times. The read is 3 residues too short to cover the CDR3 end, so that end is filled in from the germline J gene. The chain has TRBV9 and TRBJ2-1, with D tentatively TRBD1 (5 bases). Germline CDR1 reads SGDLS; CDR2 reads YYNGEE. Deletions cut 2 bases from V and 3 bases from J, with 6 bases between. The CDR3 is 13 residues long. CDR3 bases read: TGTGCCAGCAGCGTGACAGTCTACAATGAG. It specifies CASSVTVYNE. The CDR3 as a whole reads CASSVTVYNEQFF.

At least ten counts were recorded for this clone. The observed sequence ends 3 residues before the CDR3 terminus, with the missing tail filled in from the germline J gene. The chain uses TRBV19 and TRBJ2-2; D is unresolved. The CDR3 totals 14 residues. CDR1 is LNHDA and CDR2 is SQIVND in the germline V gene (reference sequence). V was pared by 6 bases and J by 5 bases, with 13 bases between. CDR3 bases read: TGTGCCAGTAGGTCAAGGCTGAGGACCGGGGAG. Protein: CASRSRLRTGE. The CDR3 as a whole reads CASRSRLRTGELFF.

This clone was seen many times. The read halts 3 residues ahead of the CDR3 end, with the missing end drawn from the germline J gene. The V call is TRBV5-4, the J call TRBJ1-1; possibly TRBD1 for D (5 bases). This CDR3 comprises 14 residues. Germline V gene sequence: CDR1 SGHNT, CDR2 YYREEE (reference sequence). Trimming stripped 4 bases from V and 4 bases from J, with 14 bases between. The sequenced part of the CDR3 DNA is TGTGCCAGCAGCGGGGCAGGGTCGGGCACTGAA. It specifies CASSGAGSGTE. In full, the CDR3 reads CASSGAGSGTEAFF.

This clone was counted at least ten times. From the germline J gene comes the end of the CDR3, since the read stops 3 residues before it. This chain uses TRBV7-3 with TRBJ2-3, with TRBD2 matching 11 bases. Germline V gives CDR1 SGHTA, CDR2 FQGTGA. V was pared by 4 bases and J by 3 bases, with 9 bases of the junction left unmatched. The CDR3 is 17 residues long. CDR3 bases read: TGTGCCAGCAGCTCAATCTCTCCTAGCGGGAGGACAGATACG. It codes for CASSSISPSGRTDT. The full CDR3 sequence reads CASSSISPSGRTDTQYF.

This clone has a handful of counts. The read falls 3 residues short of the CDR3 end, and the missing part is taken from the germline J gene. The chain has TRBV5-6 and TRBJ1-2; D unresolved. CDR3 length equals 13 residues. Germline CDR1 is SGHDT and CDR2 is YYEEEE. CDR3 in amino acids: CASSLVAGNDYTF. CDR3 bases read: TGTGCCAGCAGCTTGGTAGCGGGGAATGAC.

Comment on this clone: The sequenced fragment ends 3 residues before the CDR3 boundary, so the rest is inferred from the germline J gene. The rearrangement joins TRBV18 to TRBJ1-2, with 7 nucleotides matching TRBD1. Looked up from germline, CDR1 is KGHSH and CDR2 is LQKENI. The V and J ends lost 0 bases and 3 bases, in that order; junction bases with no gene match: 4. The CDR3 has 15 residues. The sequenced CDR3 bases are TGTGCCAGCTCACCACCAGGGGGCCGGGACTATGGC. This encodes CASSPPGGRDYG. The whole CDR3 protein reads CASSPPGGRDYGYTF. The full variable domain, with the rest looked up from reference TRBV18 and TRBJ1-2, is NAGVMQNPRHLVRRRGQEARLRCSPMKGHSHVYWYRQLPEEGLKFMVYLQKENIIDESGMPKERFSAEFPKEGPSILRIQQVVRGDSAAYFCASSPPGGRDYGYTFGSGTRLTVV.

This clone was seen at least ten times. The CDR3 end is not reached by the read, which stops 3 residues before it; the germline J gene fills it in. V gene TRBV9 combines with J gene TRBJ2-3; perhaps TRBD2 as D (5 bases). CDR1 SGDLS and CDR2 YYNGEE come from the germline V gene. CDR3 size: 15 residues. V shed 0 bases and J shed 0 bases, with 8 bases lying between them. The CDR3 is CASSVGGGSTDTQYF. The covered CDR3 bases are TGTGCCAGCAGCGTAGGTGGCGGGAGCACAGATACG.

With regard to this clone: The read gets to within 3 residues of the CDR3 end, and the germline J gene fills in the rest. The chain combines TRBV10-3 with TRBJ2-1; D might be TRBD2 (7 bases). In germline, CDR1 is ENHRY, CDR2 SYGVKD. The CDR3 length is 14 residues. The ends were cut back, 10 bases at V and 4 bases at J, with 17 bases in the middle. This chain's CDR3 is CATTRGLFYNEQFF. The part of the CDR3 DNA that was read is TGTGCCACCACCAGGGGACTATTTTACAATGAG.

This clone was seen many times. The CDR3 end falls 3 residues outside the read, so it is completed with the germline J gene. This chain uses TRBV11-2 with TRBJ2-3, with 8 nucleotides matching TRBD2. The V gene end was trimmed by 3 bases and the J gene end by 1 base; junction bases not matched to a gene: 0. Germline CDR1 SGHAT, CDR2 FQNNGV. The CDR3 is 14 residues long. The CDR3 is CASSFSGGTDTQYF. CDR3 DNA (partial): TGTGCCAGCAGCTTTAGCGGGGGCACAGATACG.

This clone was observed at least ten times. The CDR3 is CAWSKGQTTGQPQHF. CDR3 bases read: TGTGCCTGGAGCAAGGGACAGACCACAGGACAGCCC. The chain is built from TRBV30 and TRBJ1-5, with 7 bases lining up with TRBD1. The read falls 3 residues short of the CDR3 end, and the missing part is taken from the germline J gene. CDR1 and CDR2 (germline): GTSNPN, SVGIG (reference sequence). This CDR3 comprises 15 residues. With V trimmed by 3 bases and J by 7 bases, 12 bases remained unmatched. The full variable domain, with the rest looked up from reference TRBV30 and TRBJ1-5, is SQTIHQWPATLVQPVGSPLSLECTVEGTSNPNLYWYRQAAGRGLQLLFYSVGIGQISSEVPQNLSASRPQDRQFILSSKKLLLSDSGFYLCAWSKGQTTGQPQHFGDGTRLSIL.

Worth noting for this clone: This may come from a read error, since a much larger clone is one base off. The read ends 3 residues before the CDR3 terminus; that terminus is restored from the germline J gene. This specimen includes other DNA sequences encoding the same CDR3. The chain is built from TRBV30 and TRBJ1-3, with a possible D match to TRBD1 (5 bases). Germline CDR1 and CDR2: GTSNPN and SVGIG (reference sequence). The CDR3 extends over 14 amino acids. The CDR3 reads CAWDQGKAGNTIYF. The CDR3 bases that were read are TGTGCCTGGGATCAGGGAAAAGCTGGAAACACA.

This clone was seen only a few times. Read coverage stops 3 residues before the CDR3 terminus; the germline J gene supplies the remainder. This same CDR3 is encoded by further DNA sequences in the sample. The chain couples TRBV20-1 to TRBJ2-3; D possibly corresponds to TRBD1 (5 bases). CDR1 is DFQATT and CDR2 is SNEGSKA in the germline V gene (reference sequence). This CDR3 is 16 amino acids long. V was pared by 3 bases and J by 4 bases, with 20 bases between. The sequenced CDR3 bases are TGCAGTGCTAGCGCTAGGGGCGGCGTTCGGGCAGATACG. It specifies CSASARGGVRADT. The complete CDR3 protein is CSASARGGVRADTQYF.

This clone showed up many times. The CDR3 goes on 3 residues after the read ends, and that part is filled in from the germline J gene. This chain joins TRBV20-1 and TRBJ2-1, with 10 bases lining up with TRBD2. The V gene's germline CDR1 is DFQATT and CDR2 SNEGSKA (reference sequence). V lost 1 base and J lost 3; bases outside the gene matches: 12. The CDR3 has 18 residues. CDR3 bases read: TGCAGTGCTAGAGGTTGGACGGACGGGACTAGCGACTACAATGAG. Amino acids: CSARGWTDGTSDYNE. The entire CDR3 reads CSARGWTDGTSDYNEQFF.

This clone was found a few times. The read halts 3 residues ahead of the CDR3 end, with the missing end drawn from the germline J gene. The V gene is TRBV10-2, the J gene TRBJ2-3; maybe TRBD1 (5 bases). In germline, CDR1 is WSHSY, CDR2 SAAADI. The CDR3 is made up of 16 amino acids. The CDR3 protein is CASSESPGNSNQPQYF. The CDR3 DNA, read in part, is TGCGCCAGCAGTGAGTCCCCAGGGAATAGCAATCAGCCG.

At least ten counts were recorded for this clone. An end of the junction does not agree with germline; a read error may underlie this. The DNA ends 3 residues before the CDR3 does, and the rest of the CDR3 is filled in from the germline J gene. V gene TRBV7-7 combines with J gene TRBJ2-1, with 8 bases lining up with TRBD1. The length of the CDR3 is 14 residues. The germline V gene has CDR1 SSHAT and CDR2 FNYEAQ (reference sequence). Here the CDR3 reads CASSLQGVGDEQFF. The CDR3 bases that were read are TGTGCTAGCAGCTTACAGGGGGTAGGGGATGAG.

This clone was observed at least ten times. The CDR3 end is not reached by the read, which stops 3 residues before it; the germline J gene fills it in. This chain links TRBV7-9 with TRBJ2-7, with D unresolved. Trimming took off 1 base at V and 4 bases at J, with 8 bases between the two ends. Germline V gene lookup returns CDR1 SEHNR and CDR2 FQNEAQ (reference sequence). This CDR3 is 13 amino acids long. The CDR3 is CASSLDADYEQYF. Partial CDR3 DNA: TGTGCCAGCAGCTTAGATGCGGATTACGAG.